The 8 T cell receptor beta chains in this list originate from one sample, sequenced in a study of chemoradiotherapy in HPV16-positive cancers. The data were produced by immunoSEQ multiplex PCR, yet TCRdb's version contains in-frame clones alone and is incomplete. The table has about 12,000 clones, roughly 70% seen once. Sample collection was performed from a patient who underwent chemoradiotherapy. Source of these receptors: a human donor with HPV-associated anogenital cancer.

The chain combines TRBV5-1 with TRBJ1-1, with D maybe TRBD1 (6 bases). The CDR3 covers 14 residues. Trimming removed 1 base at V and 6 bases at J, with 13 bases between. Germline V CDR1 and CDR2: SGHRS, YFSETQ. The CDR3 DNA reads as TGCGCCAGCAGCTTGCTTCAGGGGAGGTCTGAAGCTTTCTTT. Translating it yields CASSLLQGRSEAFF.

The sample holds a few counts of this clone. This chain links TRBV2 with TRBJ2-7; D call uncertain. This CDR3 has 12 amino acids. CDR1 and CDR2 from the germline V gene are SNHLY and FYNNEI. Between the trimmed V and J ends, which lost 6 bases and 1 base, there was a span of 7 bases. CDR3 sequence (DNA): TGTGCCAGCAGCCGGGTGTCCTACGAGCAGTACTTC. It codes for CASSRVSYEQYF.

This clone was picked up a small number of times. The DNA of the CDR3 is TGCGCCAGCAGTGATGATAGTTCAGGCTCTGAAGCTTTCTTT. Protein sequence: CASSDDSSGSEAFF. The V and J genes are TRBV10-2 and TRBJ1-1; D not certain. CDR3 length: 14 residues. Germline V lookup: CDR1 WSHSY, CDR2 SAAADI. Trimming removed 3 bases at V and 6 bases at J, with 14 bases between.

The genes are TRBV9 and TRBJ2-1; TRBD2 matches 7 bases. The CDR3 is 16 amino acids. Germline values: CDR1 SGDLS, CDR2 YYNGEE. J gave up 1 base and V 0 bases, and 4 bases lay outside the gene matches. Written as DNA, the CDR3 is TGTGCCAGCAGCGTAGGGGGGGGAGGGTCCTACAATGAGCAGTTCTTC. This gives the protein CASSVGGGGSYNEQFF.

The rearrangement joins TRBV30 to TRBJ2-3, with 7 bases that match TRBD2. After removal of 8 bases from V and 5 bases from J, the junction contained 10 bases not matched to a gene. CDR1 and CDR2 (germline): GTSNPN, SVGIG (reference sequence). The CDR3 has 13 residues. The CDR3 here is CASPAGNGDTQYF. In DNA, the CDR3 is TGTGCCAGCCCAGCGGGGAATGGAGATACGCAGTATTTT. The whole variable domain, filled in from reference TRBV30 and TRBJ2-3, reads SQTIHQWPATLVQPVGSPLSLECTVEGTSNPNLYWYRQAAGRGLQLLFYSVGIGQISSEVPQNLSASRPQDRQFILSSKKLLLSDSGFYLCASPAGNGDTQYFGPGTRLTVL.

This clone was picked up a small number of times. This rearrangement joins TRBV4-1 to TRBJ2-3, with 8 bases matching TRBD2. J lost 4 bases, V lost 4 bases, and 4 bases had no gene match. CDR1 is MGHRA, CDR2 YSYEKL, per germline. CDR3 length: 14 residues. As DNA, the CDR3 is TGCGCCAGCAGCCCCGGGACTAGAGCAGATACGCAGTATTTT. Residues: CASSPGTRADTQYF.

The CDR3 loop reads CASSKGKWGGLSYEQYF. The CDR3 DNA sequence: TGTGCCAGCAGCAAGGGGAAATGGGGGGGACTTTCCTACGAGCAGTACTTC. The rearrangement links TRBV28 to TRBJ2-7, with 7 bases identical to TRBD2. Unmatched junction bases numbered 15, after V lost 6 bases and J lost 1 base. Germline-derived CDR1 and CDR2 are MDHEN and SYDVKM. The CDR3 sequence is 17 residues long.

V gene TRBV4-1 combines with J gene TRBJ2-3, with 7 bases identical to TRBD1. The CDR3 has 16 residues. V gave up 2 bases and J gave up 3 bases; unmatched junction bases: 8. Germline V gives CDR1 MGHRA, CDR2 YSYEKL. The CDR3 reads CASSQSPTGMTDTQYF. The CDR3 nucleotides read TGCGCCAGCAGCCAAAGCCCGACAGGGATGACAGATACGCAGTATTTT.